This TCR beta chain was observed in a study of T cell responses to AZD1222 COVID-19 vaccine. CDR3 length: 15 residues. The trim removed 8 bases at V and 1 base at J, leaving 6 bases unmatched. Germline CDR1 reads WSHSY; CDR2 reads SAAADI. Sequenced by immunoSEQ multiplex PCR; TCRdb stores in-frame clones only, minus some. Found here are approximately 140,000 clones, approximately 90% of them singletons; the top ten hold 4% to 6%. This chain links TRBV10-2 with TRBJ2-2; TRBD1 matches 8 bases. The TCR originated in an adult in good health. The sequencing used peripheral blood, collected on day 0 of AZD1222 vaccination. This CDR3 reads CASSRGLLNTGELFF. The CDR3 coding sequence is TGCGCCAGCTCCAGGGGGCTATTGAACACCGGGGAGCTGTTTTTT.